This T cell receptor (beta chain) was captured in a study of cytomegalovirus exposure and HLA in healthy donors. For the study at large: Within an early data release were 65 million to 90 million unique TCRs drawn from HLA-typed donors.

CDR3 length equals 18 residues. Study conclusions and caveats: In a later analysis, across HLA loci, associated TCR counts were highest for DRB1, lowest for HLA-C. It was reported that TCR beta sequences correctly inferred the HLA-A and HLA-B alleles for most subjects.

As concerns this clone: Its specificity is unknown.

The primer mix had 60 Vbeta and 13 Jbeta primers. Data came from immunoSEQ multiplex PCR; TCRdb stores just in-frame clones and leaves some out. In the table there are 150,000 to 180,000 clones, around three quarters of which are singletons. Specimen: PBMCs. This chain uses TRBV21-1 with TRBJ2-1; the tabulated D call, TRBD1, remains unverified against the DNA. TRBV21-1 is reported as a pseudogene. The receptor comes from a woman in her thirties or forties in good health and CMV-seronegative. CDR3 DNA: TGTGCCAGCACCAGAGTGGGGGGCCGGGGACAGGCTTACAATGAGCAGTTCTTC. Residues: CASTRVGGRGQAYNEQFF.